The present TCR beta chain was sequenced within a study of tumor-infiltrating lymphocytes in localized non-small cell lung cancer. The wider study: Some samples were collected after neoadjuvant chemotherapy; smokers, never-smokers and several histologies were included. Findings and limits, study-wide: Tumor T-cell fraction from TCR sequencing was not associated with recurrence-free survival (p = 0.61).

The data were produced by immunoSEQ multiplex PCR, yet TCRdb's version contains in-frame clones alone and is incomplete. The sample includes about 16,000 clones, roughly four fifths seen only once; the top ten take about 9.3%. In its sample, this clone was seen a few times. The target antigen is unknown. The sequence derives from a human donor with non-small cell lung cancer. The specimen was lung tumor tissue.

The CDR3 is CASKVRGANVLTF. The CDR3, as DNA: TGTGCCAGCAAGGTGAGGGGGGCCAACGTCCTGACTTTC. The V call is TRBV7-2, the J call TRBJ2-6; D not resolved. V dropped 7 bases and J dropped 4 bases, with 8 bases sitting between them. Germline-derived CDR1 and CDR2 are SGHTA and FQGNSA. The length of the CDR3 is 13 residues.